The 21 T cell receptor beta chains reported below all come from one sample, sequenced in a study of OX40 agonist ivuxolimab in advanced cancers. This table comes from immunoSEQ multiplex PCR, and its TCRdb copy is limited to in-frame clones, with some not included. The repertoire holds approximately 110,000 clones, with under 95% as singletons. Here the sequenced sample was CD4+ or CD8+ T cells sorted from blood, taken in a trial of the OX40 agonist ivuxolimab. These receptor sequences come from an adult with an advanced solid tumor such as melanoma, head and neck, liver or kidney cancer.

This clone showed up just once. The genes are TRBV13 and TRBJ1-4; D is undetermined. V was clipped by 0 bases and J by 4 bases, with 9 bases between them. The CDR3 is 15 amino acids. Germline values: CDR1 PRHDT, CDR2 FYEKMQ (reference sequence). CDR3 sequence reads: CASSLGGYGNEKLFF. CDR3 DNA sequence: TGTGCCAGCAGCTTAGGTGGATACGGTAATGAAAAACTGTTTTTT.

The chain recombines TRBV7-6 with TRBJ1-5; D ambiguous. Germline CDR1 and CDR2: SGHVS and FNYEAQ. Trimming took off 6 bases at V and 4 bases at J, with 10 bases between the two ends. CDR3 length equals 13 residues. DNA for the CDR3: TGTGCCAGCAGTCAATCGGAAAATCAGCCCCAGCATTTT. Translating it yields CASSQSENQPQHF.

The J gene is TRBJ2-7, the V gene TRBV27, with a weak D call TRBD2 (5 bases). The CDR3 has 13 amino acids. The germline V gene encodes CDR1 MNHEY and CDR2 SMNVEV (reference sequence). V was shortened by 4 bases and J by 7 bases, with 14 bases between the two germline ends. CDR3 sequence reads: CASSSVGSREQYF. The DNA for the CDR3 is TGTGCCAGCAGTTCCGTAGGGAGCCGGGAGCAGTACTTC.

The CDR3 DNA reads TGTGCCAGCAGTTTAACGACAGGGAGACCCTACGAGCAGTACTTC. Amino acids: CASSLTTGRPYEQYF. The chain combines TRBV28 with TRBJ2-7; 7 bases agree with TRBD1. Trimming at V came to 2 bases and at J to 2 bases, leaving 6 bases not matched to a gene. CDR1 MDHEN and CDR2 SYDVKM come from the germline V gene. The length of the CDR3 is 15 residues.

This clone was counted a single time. The V call is TRBV23-1, the J call TRBJ2-1; 11 bases align to TRBD2. TRBV23-1 carries the ORF label, with uncertain function. V was clipped by 4 bases and J by 8 bases; unmatched bases: 22. This CDR3 has 20 residues. This chain's CDR3 is CASSLPETQTSGRTPDEQFF. The DNA of the CDR3 is TGCGCCAGCAGTCTCCCTGAAACCCAAACTAGCGGGAGAACTCCAGATGAGCAGTTCTTC.

V gene TRBV5-4 combines with J gene TRBJ1-4; D might be TRBD1 (6 bases). V lost 4 bases to trimming and J lost 0 bases, with 13 bases between them. The CDR3 contains 16 residues. In germline, CDR1 is SGHNT, CDR2 YYREEE (reference sequence). Here the CDR3 DNA reads TGTGCCAGCAGCCCCGGGGGGGCGGCAACTAATGAAAAACTGTTTTTT. Encoded protein: CASSPGGAATNEKLFF.

The chain has TRBV19 and TRBJ1-2; TRBD1 matches at 8 bases. V trimming: 0 bases; J trimming: 6 bases; junction bases outside the gene matches: 6. The CDR3 is 15 residues long. Germline CDR1 is LNHDA and CDR2 is SQIVND (reference sequence). CDR3 in DNA: TGTGCCAGTAGTATAGAAATGCCAGGGGGCCATGGCTACACCTTC. Encoded protein: CASSIEMPGGHGYTF.

This sequence joins TRBV21-1 and TRBJ2-7; TRBD2 is the table's D call and was not checked against the DNA. TRBV21-1 is assigned pseudogene status. The CDR3 sequence is 15 residues long. DNA for the CDR3: TGTGCCAGCAGCAAAGCGCAGTTAGCGGGCGGCGAGCAGTACTTC. It translates to CASSKAQLAGGEQYF.

The V and J genes are TRBV28 and TRBJ1-1, with TRBD1 matching over 9 bases. V lost 5 bases and J lost 2; bases outside the gene matches: 12. Germline V lookup: CDR1 MDHEN, CDR2 SYDVKM. The CDR3 totals 17 residues. DNA for the CDR3: TGTGCCAGCAGTCCTGCTTTTCAGGACAGGGGTAACACTGAAGCTTTCTTT. It encodes CASSPAFQDRGNTEAFF.

This chain uses TRBV10-3 with TRBJ1-2; 9 bases are shared with TRBD1. This CDR3 comprises 14 residues. The germline V gene encodes CDR1 ENHRY and CDR2 SYGVKD. The V segment lost 7 bases and the J segment 5 bases; nucleotides outside the gene matches: 8. CDR3 bases: TGTGCCATCACCGACGGGACAGGGTATTATGGCTACACCTTC. Residues: CAITDGTGYYGYTF.

The rearrangement links TRBV19 to TRBJ1-2; 8 nucleotides align to TRBD1. Germline V gene data show CDR1 as LNHDA and CDR2 as SQIVND (reference sequence). The CDR3 sequence is 17 residues long. Germline trimming cut 4 bases from V and 6 bases from J; bases unmatched to any gene: 16. For the CDR3, the DNA is TGTGCCAGTAGTACCCCTGGGACAGGCGTTGGCCCCGATGGCTACACCTTC. Its protein product is CASSTPGTGVGPDGYTF. Looking up the rest from reference TRBV19 and TRBJ1-2 gives the full variable domain: DGGITQSPKYLFRKEGQNVTLSCEQNLNHDAMYWYRQDPGQGLRLIYYSQIVNDFQKGDIAEGYSVSREKKESFPLTVTSAQKNPTAFYLCASSTPGTGVGPDGYTFGSGTRLTVV.

The chain employs TRBV5-4 and TRBJ2-7; 8 nucleotides line up with TRBD2. CDR3 size: 15 residues. V dropped 0 bases and J dropped 3; count of bases not matched to a gene: 5. CDR1 is SGHNT and CDR2 is YYREEE in the germline V gene (reference sequence). CDR3 DNA: TGTGCCAGCAGCTTGGCAAGCGGGAGTCACTACGAGCAGTACTTC. Its translation: CASSLASGSHYEQYF.

The gene calls are TRBV28 and TRBJ1-1; 11 nucleotides agree with TRBD1. The V and J ends lost 6 bases and 3 bases, in that order; junction bases with no gene match: 9. The germline CDR1 and CDR2 sequences are MDHEN and SYDVKM. The CDR3 totals 16 residues. CDR3 sequence: CASSLREGQGDTEAFF. The CDR3 nucleotides are TGTGCCAGCAGCTTGAGGGAGGGACAGGGGGACACTGAAGCTTTCTTT.

The V gene is TRBV7-9, the J gene TRBJ2-3, with 8 bases aligning to TRBD2. V was clipped by 1 base and J by 2 bases; unmatched bases: 2. The CDR3 sequence is 15 residues long. Germline CDR1 reads SEHNR; CDR2 reads FQNEAQ (reference sequence). CDR3 in amino acids: CASSLGAGVTDTQYF. CDR3 sequence (DNA): TGTGCCAGCAGCTTAGGAGCGGGAGTCACAGATACGCAGTATTTT.

The chain uses TRBV4-3 and TRBJ2-1, with 7 bases identical to TRBD2. J was trimmed by 1 base and V by 0 bases; bases with no gene match: 3. This CDR3 region has 16 residues. Germline CDR1 reads LGHNA; CDR2 reads YSLEER. The CDR3: CASSQDRSGSYNEQFF. The CDR3 DNA reads as TGCGCCAGCAGCCAAGATCGTAGCGGGTCCTACAATGAGCAGTTCTTC.

This clone showed up just once. The J gene is TRBJ1-5, the V gene TRBV19, with unresolved D. V lost 6 bases, J lost 2 bases, and 14 bases lay in between. This CDR3 has 15 residues. Germline V gene sequence: CDR1 LNHDA, CDR2 SQIVND (reference sequence). The CDR3 coding sequence is TGTGCCAGTAGCTTTCTGGGGTTTGGCAATCAGCCCCAGCATTTT. Residues: CASSFLGFGNQPQHF.

V gene TRBV25-1 combines with J gene TRBJ2-1; D is unresolved. Germline CDR1 and CDR2: MGHDK and SYGVNS. V was clipped by 2 bases and J by 9 bases, with 14 bases between them. This CDR3 is built from 14 residues. CDR3 protein: CASSEGQPSSEQFF. The DNA of the CDR3 is TGTGCCAGCAGTGAAGGGCAGCCATCAAGTGAGCAGTTCTTC.

The chain carries TRBV7-3 and TRBJ1-6; D is unresolved. The germline V gene has CDR1 SGHTA and CDR2 FQGTGA. This CDR3 spans 15 amino acids. Trimming removed 2 bases from V and 4 bases from J, with 9 bases in between. CDR3 bases: TGTGCCAGCAGCTTACTTGGACCTTATAATTCACCCCTCCACTTT. Encoded protein: CASSLLGPYNSPLHF.

The genes are TRBV6-6 and TRBJ1-5; 7 nucleotides agree with TRBD1. V trimming: 6 bases; J trimming: 0 bases; junction bases outside the gene matches: 5. CDR1 MNHNY and CDR2 SVGAGI come from the germline V gene (reference sequence). CDR3 length equals 15 residues. DNA for the CDR3: TGTGCCAGCAGCTCCGGGACAGTTAGCAATCAGCCCCAGCATTTT. It is translated as CASSSGTVSNQPQHF.

The rearrangement uses TRBV19 and TRBJ1-5, with 8 bases lining up with TRBD1. Germline V gives CDR1 LNHDA, CDR2 SQIVND (reference sequence). The CDR3 runs to 16 residues. Trimming took 4 bases from V and 1 from J; bases not matched to a gene: 6. CDR3 coding DNA: TGTGCCAGTAGTAGCGGACAGGGAAGGAGCAATCAGCCCCAGCATTTT. Amino acid sequence: CASSSGQGRSNQPQHF.

The chain uses TRBV11-1 and TRBJ2-1, with a weak D call TRBD2 (5 bases). The CDR3 covers 17 residues. The ends were cut back, 5 bases at V and 7 bases at J, with 24 bases in the middle. CDR1 and CDR2 from the germline V gene are SGHAT and FQDESV (reference sequence). As DNA, the CDR3 is TGTGCCAGCAGCCCCCCGACGAGGCTCGGGGTGGGTAATGAGCAGTTCTTC. Translating gives CASSPPTRLGVGNEQFF.